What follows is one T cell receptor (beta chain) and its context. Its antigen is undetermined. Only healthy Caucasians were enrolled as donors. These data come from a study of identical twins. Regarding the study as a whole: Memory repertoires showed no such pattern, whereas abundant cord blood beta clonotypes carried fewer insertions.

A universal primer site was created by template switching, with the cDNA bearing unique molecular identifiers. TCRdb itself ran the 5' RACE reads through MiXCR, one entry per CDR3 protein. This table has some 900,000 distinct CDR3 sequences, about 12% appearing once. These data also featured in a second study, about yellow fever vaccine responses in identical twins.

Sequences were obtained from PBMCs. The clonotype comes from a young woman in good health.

This CDR3 reads CASSSGHDHRDTQYF. DNA for the CDR3: TGTGCCAGCAGCTCAGGACATGACCACCGAGATACGCAGTATTTT. The chain recombines TRBV7-3 with TRBJ2-3, with D tentatively TRBD1 (5 bases). Germline lookup yields CDR1 SGHTA and CDR2 FQGTGA. V dropped 4 bases and J dropped 5 bases, with 16 bases sitting between them. There are 15 residues in the CDR3.